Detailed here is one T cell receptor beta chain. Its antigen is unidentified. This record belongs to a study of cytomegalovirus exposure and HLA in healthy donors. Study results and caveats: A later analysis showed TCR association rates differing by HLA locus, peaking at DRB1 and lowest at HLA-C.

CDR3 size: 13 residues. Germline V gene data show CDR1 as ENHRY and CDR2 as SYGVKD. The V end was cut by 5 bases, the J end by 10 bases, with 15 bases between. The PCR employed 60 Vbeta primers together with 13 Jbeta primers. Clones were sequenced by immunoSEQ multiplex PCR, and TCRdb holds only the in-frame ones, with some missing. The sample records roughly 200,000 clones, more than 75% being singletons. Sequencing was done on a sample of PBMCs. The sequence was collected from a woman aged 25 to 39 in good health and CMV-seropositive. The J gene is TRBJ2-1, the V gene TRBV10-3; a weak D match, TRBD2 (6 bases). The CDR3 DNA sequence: TGTGCCATCAGTCGCCTAGCGATTGACGAGCAGTTCTTC. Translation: CAISRLAIDEQFF.